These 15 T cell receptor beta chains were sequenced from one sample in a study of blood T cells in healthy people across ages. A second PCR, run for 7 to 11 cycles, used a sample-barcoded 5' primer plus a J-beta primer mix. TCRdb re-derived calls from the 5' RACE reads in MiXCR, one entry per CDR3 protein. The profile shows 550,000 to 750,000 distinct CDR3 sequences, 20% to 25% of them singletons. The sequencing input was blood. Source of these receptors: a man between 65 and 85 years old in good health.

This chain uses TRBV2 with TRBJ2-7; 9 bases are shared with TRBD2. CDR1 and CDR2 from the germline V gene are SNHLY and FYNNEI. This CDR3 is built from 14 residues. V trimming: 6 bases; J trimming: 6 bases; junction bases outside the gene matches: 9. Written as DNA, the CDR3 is TGTGCCAGCAGCTCCCTTAGCGGGAGAGGCGAGCAGTACTTC. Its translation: CASSSLSGRGEQYF.

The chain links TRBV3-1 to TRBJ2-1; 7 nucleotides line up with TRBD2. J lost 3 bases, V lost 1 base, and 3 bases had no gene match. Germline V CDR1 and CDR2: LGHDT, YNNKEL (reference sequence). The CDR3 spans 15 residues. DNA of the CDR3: TGTGCCAGCAGCCAAGTGTGGGAGGGCTACAATGAGCAGTTCTTC. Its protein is CASSQVWEGYNEQFF.

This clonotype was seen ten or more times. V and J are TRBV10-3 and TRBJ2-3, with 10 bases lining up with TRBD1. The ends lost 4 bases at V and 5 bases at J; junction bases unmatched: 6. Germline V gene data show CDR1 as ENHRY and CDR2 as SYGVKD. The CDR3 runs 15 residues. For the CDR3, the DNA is TGTGCCATCAGTGCGAGACAGGGGGCAGGAGATACGCAGTATTTT. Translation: CAISARQGAGDTQYF.

The CDR3 DNA reads TGTGCCAGCAGTTCGGGACTAGCGGGATCCGAGCAGTACTTC. Its protein product is CASSSGLAGSEQYF. The chain is built from TRBV7-2 and TRBJ2-7; 13 bases match TRBD2. This CDR3 comprises 14 residues. Germline-derived CDR1 and CDR2 are SGHTA and FQGNSA. V was pared by 6 bases and J by 6 bases, with 5 bases of the junction left unmatched.

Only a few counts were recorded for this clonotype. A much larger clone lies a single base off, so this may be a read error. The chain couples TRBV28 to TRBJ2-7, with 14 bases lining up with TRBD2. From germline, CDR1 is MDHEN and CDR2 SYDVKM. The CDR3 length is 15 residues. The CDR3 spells CTSNSGTSGSYEQYF. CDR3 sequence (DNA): TGTACCAGCAACTCCGGGACTAGCGGGAGTTACGAGCAGTACTTC.

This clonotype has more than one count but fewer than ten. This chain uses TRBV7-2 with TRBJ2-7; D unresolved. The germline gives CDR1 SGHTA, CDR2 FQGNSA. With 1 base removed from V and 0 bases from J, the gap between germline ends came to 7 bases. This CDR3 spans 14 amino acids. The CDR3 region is CASSLEWTSYEQYF. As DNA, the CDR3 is TGTGCCAGCAGCTTAGAGTGGACCTCCTACGAGCAGTACTTC.

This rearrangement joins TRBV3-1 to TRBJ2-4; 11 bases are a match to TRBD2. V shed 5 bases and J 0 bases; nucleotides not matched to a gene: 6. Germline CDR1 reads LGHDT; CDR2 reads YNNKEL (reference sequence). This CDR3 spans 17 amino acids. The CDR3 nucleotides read TGTGCCAGCAGCGATAGCGGGAGGGCTTTAGCCAAAAACATTCAGTACTTC. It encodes CASSDSGRALAKNIQYF.

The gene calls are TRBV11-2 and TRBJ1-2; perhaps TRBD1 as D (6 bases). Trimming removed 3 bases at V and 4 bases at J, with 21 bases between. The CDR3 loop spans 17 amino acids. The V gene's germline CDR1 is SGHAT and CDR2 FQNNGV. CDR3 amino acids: CASSFLLQGQGSYGYTF. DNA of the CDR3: TGTGCCAGCAGCTTTCTTCTCCAGGGGCAGGGCAGCTATGGCTACACCTTC. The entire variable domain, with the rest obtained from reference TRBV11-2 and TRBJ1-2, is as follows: EAGVAQSPRYKIIEKRQSVAFWCNPISGHATLYWYQQILGQGPKLLIQFQNNGVVDDSQLPKDRFSAERLKGVDSTLKIQPAKLEDSAVYLCASSFLLQGQGSYGYTFGSGTRLTVV.

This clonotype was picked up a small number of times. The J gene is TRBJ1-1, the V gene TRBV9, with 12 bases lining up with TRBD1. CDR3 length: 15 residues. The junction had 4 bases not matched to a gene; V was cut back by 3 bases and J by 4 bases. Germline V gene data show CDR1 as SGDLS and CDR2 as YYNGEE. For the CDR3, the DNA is TGTGCCAGCAGCGCGGGACAGGGGGCGATCACTGAAGCTTTCTTT. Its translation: CASSAGQGAITEAFF. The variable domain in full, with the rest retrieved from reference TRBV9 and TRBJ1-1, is DSGVTQTPKHLITATGQRVTLRCSPRSGDLSVYWYQQSLDQGLQFLIQYYNGEERAKGNILERFSAQQFPDLHSELNLSSLELGDSALYFCASSAGQGAITEAFFGQGTRLTVV.

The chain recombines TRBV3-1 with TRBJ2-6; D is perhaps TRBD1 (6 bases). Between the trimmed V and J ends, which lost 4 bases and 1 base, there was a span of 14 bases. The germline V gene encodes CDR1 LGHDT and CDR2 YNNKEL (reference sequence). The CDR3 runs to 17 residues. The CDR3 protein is CASSPRDTTSGANVLTF. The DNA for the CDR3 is TGTGCCAGCAGCCCCCGGGACACAACATCTGGGGCCAACGTCCTGACTTTC.

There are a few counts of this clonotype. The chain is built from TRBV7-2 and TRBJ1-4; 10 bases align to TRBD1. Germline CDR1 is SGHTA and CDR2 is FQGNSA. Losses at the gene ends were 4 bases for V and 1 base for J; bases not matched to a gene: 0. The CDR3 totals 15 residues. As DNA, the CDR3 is TGTGCCAGCAGCTGGACAGGGGGAACTAATGAAAAACTGTTTTTT. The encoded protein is CASSWTGGTNEKLFF.

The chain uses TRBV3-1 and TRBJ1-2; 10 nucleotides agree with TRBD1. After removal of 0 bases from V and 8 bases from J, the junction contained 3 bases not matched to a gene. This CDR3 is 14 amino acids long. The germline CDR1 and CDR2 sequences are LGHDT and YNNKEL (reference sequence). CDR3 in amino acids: CASSQEGDRGGYTF. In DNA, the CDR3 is TGTGCCAGCAGCCAAGAAGGGGACAGGGGAGGCTACACCTTC.

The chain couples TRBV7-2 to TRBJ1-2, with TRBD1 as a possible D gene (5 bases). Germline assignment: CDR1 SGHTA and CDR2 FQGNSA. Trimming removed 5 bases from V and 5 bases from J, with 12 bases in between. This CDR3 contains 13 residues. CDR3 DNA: TGTGCCAGCAGCAAGGGACGTTCTTATGGCTACACCTTC. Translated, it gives CASSKGRSYGYTF.

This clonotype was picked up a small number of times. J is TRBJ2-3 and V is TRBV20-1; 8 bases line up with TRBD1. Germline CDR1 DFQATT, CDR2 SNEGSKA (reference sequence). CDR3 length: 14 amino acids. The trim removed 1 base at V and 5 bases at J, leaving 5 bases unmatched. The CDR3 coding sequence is TGCAGTGCTAGAGGTCAGGGGGCTGGAGATACGCAGTATTTT. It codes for CSARGQGAGDTQYF.

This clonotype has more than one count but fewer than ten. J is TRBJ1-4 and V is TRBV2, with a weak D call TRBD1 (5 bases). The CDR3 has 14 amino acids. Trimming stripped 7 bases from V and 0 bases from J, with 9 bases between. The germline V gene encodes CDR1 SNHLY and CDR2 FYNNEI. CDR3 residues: CASKGDATNEKLFF. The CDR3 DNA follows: TGTGCCAGCAAAGGGGACGCAACTAATGAAAAACTGTTTTTT.